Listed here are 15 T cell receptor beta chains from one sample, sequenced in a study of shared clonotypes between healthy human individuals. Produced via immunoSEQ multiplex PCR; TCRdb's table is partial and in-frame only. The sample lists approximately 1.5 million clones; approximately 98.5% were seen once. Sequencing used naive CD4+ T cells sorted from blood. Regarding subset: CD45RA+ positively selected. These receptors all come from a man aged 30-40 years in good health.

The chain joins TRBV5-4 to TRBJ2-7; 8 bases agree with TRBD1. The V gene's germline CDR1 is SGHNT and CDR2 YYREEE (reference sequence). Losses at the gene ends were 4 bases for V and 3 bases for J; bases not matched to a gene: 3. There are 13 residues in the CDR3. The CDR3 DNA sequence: TGTGCCAGCAGCATGGACAGGGTCTACGAGCAGTACTTC. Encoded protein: CASSMDRVYEQYF.

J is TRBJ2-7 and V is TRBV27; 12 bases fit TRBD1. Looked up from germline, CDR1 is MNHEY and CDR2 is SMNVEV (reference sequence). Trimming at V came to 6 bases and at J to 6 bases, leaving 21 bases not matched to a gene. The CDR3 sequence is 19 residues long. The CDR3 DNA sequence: TGTGCCAGCAGGCAAACGCTCTGGGACAGGGGGCCTGAGGGGAGCGAGCAGTACTTC. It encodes CASRQTLWDRGPEGSEQYF.

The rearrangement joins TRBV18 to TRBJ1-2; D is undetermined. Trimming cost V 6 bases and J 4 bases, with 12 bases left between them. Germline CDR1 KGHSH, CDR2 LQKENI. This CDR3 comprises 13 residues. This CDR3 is CASSRTETYGYTF. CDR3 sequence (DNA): TGTGCCAGCTCCCGGACGGAAACCTATGGCTACACCTTC.

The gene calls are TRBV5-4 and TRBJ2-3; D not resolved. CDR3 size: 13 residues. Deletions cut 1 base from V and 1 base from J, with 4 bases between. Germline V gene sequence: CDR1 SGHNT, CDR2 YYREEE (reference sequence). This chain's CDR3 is CASSLSRTDTQYF. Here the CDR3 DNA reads TGTGCCAGCAGCTTGAGCCGCACAGATACGCAGTATTTT.

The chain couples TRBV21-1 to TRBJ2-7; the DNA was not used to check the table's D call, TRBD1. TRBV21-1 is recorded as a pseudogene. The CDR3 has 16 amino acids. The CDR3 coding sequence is TGTGCCAGCAGCAAAGAATGGACAGGGATCTCCTACGAGCAGTACTTC. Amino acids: CASSKEWTGISYEQYF.

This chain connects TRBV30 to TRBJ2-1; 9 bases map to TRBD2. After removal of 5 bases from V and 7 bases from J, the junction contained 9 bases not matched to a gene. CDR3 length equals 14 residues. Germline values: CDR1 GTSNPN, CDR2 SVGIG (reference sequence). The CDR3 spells CAWVTGTSLNEQFF. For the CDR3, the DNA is TGTGCCTGGGTCACCGGGACTAGCCTAAATGAGCAGTTCTTC.

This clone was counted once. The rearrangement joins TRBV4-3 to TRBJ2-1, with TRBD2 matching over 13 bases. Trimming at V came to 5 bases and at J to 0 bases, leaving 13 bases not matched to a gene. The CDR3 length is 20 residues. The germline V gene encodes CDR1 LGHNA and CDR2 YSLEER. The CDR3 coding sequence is TGCGCCAGCAGCTTTACCGGGACTAGCGGGACCCAAAGCTCCTACAATGAGCAGTTCTTC. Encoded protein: CASSFTGTSGTQSSYNEQFF.

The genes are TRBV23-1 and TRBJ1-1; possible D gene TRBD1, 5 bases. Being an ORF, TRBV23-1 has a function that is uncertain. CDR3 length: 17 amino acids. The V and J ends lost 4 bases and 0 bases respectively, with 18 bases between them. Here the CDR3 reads CASSPLPRGRMNTEAFF. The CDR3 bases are TGCGCCAGCAGTCCCCTGCCGAGGGGCCGCATGAACACTGAAGCTTTCTTT.

This chain's CDR3 is CASSPVPTGVYSYEQYF. CDR3 in DNA: TGTGCCAGCTCACCAGTCCCTACAGGGGTTTACTCCTACGAGCAGTACTTC. The chain employs TRBV18 and TRBJ2-7, with TRBD1 matching over 7 bases. The CDR3 totals 17 residues. The germline V gene has CDR1 KGHSH and CDR2 LQKENI. Germline trimming cut 2 bases from V and 0 bases from J; bases unmatched to any gene: 10.

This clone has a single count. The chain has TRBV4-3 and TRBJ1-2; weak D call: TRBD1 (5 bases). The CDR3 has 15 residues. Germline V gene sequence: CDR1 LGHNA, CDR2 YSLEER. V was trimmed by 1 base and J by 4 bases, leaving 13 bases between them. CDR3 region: CASSQGRGVGYGYTF. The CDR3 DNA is TGCGCCAGCAGCCAAGGCCGAGGGGTCGGCTATGGCTACACCTTC.

CDR3 bases: TGTGCCAGCAGCAAAATGGGACAGTCTAATGAAAAACTGTTTTTT. Translated, it gives CASSKMGQSNEKLFF. The rearrangement joins TRBV7-2 to TRBJ1-4, with 7 bases aligning to TRBD1. With V trimmed by 5 bases and J by 3 bases, 6 bases remained unmatched. Germline V gene data show CDR1 as SGHTA and CDR2 as FQGNSA. This CDR3 has 15 amino acids.

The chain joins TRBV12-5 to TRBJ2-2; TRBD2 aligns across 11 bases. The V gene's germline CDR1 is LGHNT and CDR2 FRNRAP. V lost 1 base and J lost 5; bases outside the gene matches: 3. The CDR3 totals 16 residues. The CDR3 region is CASGLELAGVTGELFF. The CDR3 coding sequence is TGTGCTAGTGGTTTGGAACTAGCGGGAGTTACCGGGGAGCTGTTTTTT.

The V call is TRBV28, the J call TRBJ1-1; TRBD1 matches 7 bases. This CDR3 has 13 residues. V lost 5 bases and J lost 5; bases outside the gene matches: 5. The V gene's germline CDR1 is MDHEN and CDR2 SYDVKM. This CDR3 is CASSTGAGTEAFF. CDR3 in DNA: TGTGCCAGCAGTACAGGGGCGGGGACTGAAGCTTTCTTT.

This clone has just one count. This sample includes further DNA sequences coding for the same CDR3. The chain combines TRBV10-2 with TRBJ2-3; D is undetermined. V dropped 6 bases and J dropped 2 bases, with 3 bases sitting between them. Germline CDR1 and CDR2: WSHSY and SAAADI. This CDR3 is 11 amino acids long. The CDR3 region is CASSATDTQYF. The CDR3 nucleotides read TGCGCCAGCAGCGCCACAGATACGCAGTATTTT.

CDR3 region: CATNGKIDRVHEQYF. The CDR3 DNA reads as TGTGCCACCAATGGGAAGATAGACAGGGTCCACGAGCAGTACTTC. This chain links TRBV2 with TRBJ2-7; 7 nucleotides agree with TRBD1. Germline V gene data show CDR1 as SNHLY and CDR2 as FYNNEI. V was pared by 10 bases and J by 5 bases, with 17 bases of the junction left unmatched. The CDR3 is made up of 15 amino acids.